The 7 T cell receptor beta chains presented below share a single source sample, sequenced in a study of metastatic and nonmetastatic thyroid tumors. From the PCR reads, TCRdb re-called clones with MiXCR. The table lists tens of thousands of clones, roughly 30% of them singletons. Thyroid surgery took place with no prior treatment in any patient. The sequenced sample was blood. These receptors were taken from a female donor with papillary thyroid cancer or a benign thyroid nodule (not recorded which). Some clones in this sample may be carry-over from other donors' samples.

On this clone itself: Germline and junction disagree at one end, which may indicate a read error. The chain is built from TRBV24-1 and TRBJ2-1; no reliable D call. Germline-derived CDR1 and CDR2 are KGHDR and SFDVKD. This CDR3 region has 16 residues. The CDR3 region is CATSYFEAGSYNEQFF. The CDR3 coding sequence is TGTGCCACCAGTTATTTTGAGGCAGGCTCCTACAATGAGCAGTTCTTC.

This chain connects TRBV10-3 to TRBJ1-5, with 9 bases matching TRBD1. Germline CDR1 is ENHRY and CDR2 is SYGVKD. Trimming cost V 10 bases and J 6 bases; bases outside gene matches: 7. The CDR3 is 13 residues long. CDR3 sequence: CATNTGGSQPQHF. CDR3 in DNA: TGTGCCACCAATACAGGGGGCAGTCAGCCCCAGCATTTT.

The chain combines TRBV2 with TRBJ1-5; D not certain. The CDR3 is 13 amino acids. CDR1 and CDR2 from the germline V gene are SNHLY and FYNNEI. Trimming stripped 2 bases from V and 4 bases from J, with 6 bases between. The CDR3 here is CASSEQENQPQHF. The CDR3 region has the DNA TGTGCCAGCAGTGAACAGGAGAATCAGCCCCAGCATTTT.

This clone appeared many times. The CDR3 spells CASSQDDFRNSPLHF. CDR3 nucleotides: TGTGCCAGCAGCCAAGATGACTTTAGGAATTCACCCCTCCACTTT. This rearrangement joins TRBV4-2 to TRBJ1-6, with D unclear. The V end lost 0 bases, the J end lost 7 bases, and 10 bases lay between the germline ends. Per the germline V gene, CDR1 is LGHNA and CDR2 is YNFKEQ. The CDR3 runs to 15 residues.

The rearrangement joins TRBV20-1 to TRBJ1-3, with D possibly being TRBD1 (5 bases). Per germline, CDR1 DFQATT and CDR2 SNEGSKA (reference sequence). The CDR3 loop spans 16 amino acids. With 0 bases removed from V and 2 bases from J, the gap between germline ends came to 14 bases. In DNA form, the CDR3 reads TGCAGTGCTAGAGATAGTTCAGGGATCCCTGGAAACACCATATATTTT. Its translation is CSARDSSGIPGNTIYF.

This clone was observed a few times. The CDR3 here is CASNQTGTSGDEQFF. In DNA, the CDR3 is TGTGCCAGCAATCAGACCGGGACTAGCGGGGATGAGCAGTTCTTC. This chain joins TRBV27 and TRBJ2-1; 13 bases align to TRBD2. The germline CDR1 and CDR2 sequences are MNHEY and SMNVEV (reference sequence). V lost 7 bases and J lost 8; bases outside the gene matches: 8. This CDR3 contains 15 residues.

The V and J genes are TRBV28 and TRBJ1-6, with D unresolved. There are 15 residues in the CDR3. Germline CDR1 is MDHEN and CDR2 is SYDVKM. V lost 3 bases to trimming and J lost 9 bases, with 15 bases between them. The CDR3 sequence: CASSFLERLGSPLHF. CDR3 in DNA: TGTGCCAGCAGTTTTCTCGAGAGACTCGGTTCACCCCTCCACTTT.